Listed below are T cell receptor beta chains from one sample, sequenced in a study of OX40 agonist ivuxolimab in advanced cancers. The protocol was immunoSEQ multiplex PCR, while the TCRdb copy is restricted to in-frame clones and leaves out a portion. The sample shows 70,000 to 85,000 clones, approximately 80% of them seen only once. This material consisted of CD4+ or CD8+ T cells sorted from blood, taken in a trial of the OX40 agonist ivuxolimab. These receptors were obtained from an adult with an advanced solid tumor such as melanoma, head and neck, liver or kidney cancer. The CDR3 runs from the conserved cysteine through the conserved F or W. Each record gives: clone size, J gene, V gene, D gene, CDR3 DNA, CDR3 protein. The D gene is left open where the match is weak. The size entry is marked missing in some rows and otherwise reads once, few, many or a size class.

>few|TRBJ1-5|TRBV4-1|-
TGCGCCAGCAGCCTAGGATTCCAGGGAGGAGGCAATCAGCCCCAGCATTTT
CASSLGFQGGGNQPQHF
>-|TRBJ1-2|TRBV28|-
TGTGCCAGCCGTAGGGCTAACTATGGCTACACCTTC
CASRRANYGYTF
>-|TRBJ2-5|TRBV28|TRBD2
TGTGCCAGCAGTGAAACGACTAGCGTTGGGGAGACCCAGTACTTC
CASSETTSVGETQYF
>once|TRBJ2-1|TRBV5-4|TRBD1
TGTGCCAGCAGCTCCCCTACAGGGGGCTTGAATGAGCAGTTCTTC
CASSSPTGGLNEQFF
>-|TRBJ2-2|TRBV27|-
TGTGCCAGCAGTTTGGCGGGCGGGGAGCTGTTTTTT
CASSLAGGELFF
>few|TRBJ1-5|TRBV5-1|TRBD1
TGCGCCAGCAGCCAGGACACAGGGGGACAGCCCCAGCATTTT
CASSQDTGGQPQHF
>-|TRBJ2-3|TRBV27|-
TGTGCCAGCAGTTTATTTAGGGGAGGAGGCACAGATACGCAGTATTTT
CASSLFRGGGTDTQYF
>-|TRBJ2-2|TRBV6-5|TRBD1
TGTGCCAGCAGTAAGACAGGGCGGGCCGGGGAGCTGTTTTTT
CASSKTGRAGELFF
>-|TRBJ2-1|TRBV29-1|TRBD1
TGCAGCGTTGAATGGGGACAGATCAATGAGCAGTTCTTC
CSVEWGQINEQFF
>-|TRBJ1-1|TRBV6-1|-
TGTGCCAGCAGTGTGGGCAGCTCTATCGGGGTTAACACTGAAGCTTTCTTT
CASSVGSSIGVNTEAFF
>-|TRBJ1-1|TRBV4-2|TRBD1
TGTGCCAGCAGCCAAGAGATAACAGGGGGGTGGGGTGACACTGAAGCTTTCTTT
CASSQEITGGWGDTEAFF
>-|TRBJ2-1|TRBV4-3|TRBD2
TGCGCCAGCAGCCAAGATAGCGGGAGTTCCTACAATGAGCAGTTCTTC
CASSQDSGSSYNEQFF
>-|TRBJ2-7|TRBV5-1|-
TGCGCCAGCAGCGGCATCGGGCAATCCTACGAGCAGTACTTC
CASSGIGQSYEQYF
>-|TRBJ2-3|TRBV7-8|TRBD2
TGTGCCAGCAGCACGGGACTAGCGGGGCTCACAGATACGCAGTATTTT
CASSTGLAGLTDTQYF
>-|TRBJ1-4|TRBV28|TRBD1
TGTGCCAGCAGTCCAGGGGGCGCGCTTGGTGAAAAACTGTTTTTT
CASSPGGALGEKLFF
>-|TRBJ1-5|TRBV5-6|TRBD1
TGTGCCAGCAGCTTGACAGGGGGGATCAATCAGCCCCAGCATTTT
CASSLTGGINQPQHF
>once|TRBJ2-1|TRBV6-6|TRBD2
TGTGCCAGCAGGGGGGGACTAGCGGGGGCGTACAATGAGCAGTTCTTC
CASRGGLAGAYNEQFF
>-|TRBJ2-1|TRBV5-4|-
TGTGCCAGCAGCCTGGACCCAGACTCCTACAATGAGCAGTTCTTC
CASSLDPDSYNEQFF
>-|TRBJ2-3|TRBV6-4|TRBD2
TGTGCCAGCAGTGCCATGGCGGGAGGCCTCACAGATACGCAGTATTTT
CASSAMAGGLTDTQYF
>-|TRBJ2-7|TRBV5-4|TRBD2
TGTGCCAGCAGCACACCACTAGCGGGAGGGTACGAGCAGTACTTC
CASSTPLAGGYEQYF
>-|TRBJ2-5|TRBV7-2|TRBD2
TGTGCCAGCAGTCTTAGCGGGAGGGGAGAGACCCAGTACTTC
CASSLSGRGETQYF
>-|TRBJ2-2|TRBV5-1|-
TGCGCCAGCAGCTTGGGACACCGGGACACCAACACCGGGGAGCTGTTTTTT
CASSLGHRDTNTGELFF
>-|TRBJ2-1|TRBV6-1|-
TGTGCCAGCAGTGAGACTCCCCAAAGGGGTGAGCAGTTCTTC
CASSETPQRGEQFF
>few|TRBJ1-2|TRBV7-9|-
TGTGCCAGCAGCTTACCTATTTCGGATGGCTACACCTTC
CASSLPISDGYTF
>-|TRBJ2-3|TRBV11-3|-
TGTGCCAGCAGCTTAGTATCCACAGATACGCAGTATTTT
CASSLVSTDTQYF
>-|TRBJ2-1|TRBV9|TRBD1
TGTGCCAGCAGCGTAGGGGTTGGGAACAGGGGCTACAATGAGCAGTTCTTC
CASSVGVGNRGYNEQFF
>once|TRBJ2-5|TRBV28|TRBD2
TGTGCCAGCAGTCTCGGGTTAGGACTAGCGGGATCGGGGCAAGAGACCCAGTACTTC
CASSLGLGLAGSGQETQYF
>-|TRBJ2-3|TRBV4-1|-
TGCGCCAGCAGGGGAGAAACAGATACGCAGTATTTT
CASRGETDTQYF
>-|TRBJ1-5|TRBV28|-
TGTGCCAGCAGTTTAGCCAGGGCGCCGAACCCTAATCAGCCCCAGCATTTT
CASSLARAPNPNQPQHF
>-|TRBJ2-7|TRBV29-1|-
TGCAGCGCCGAAGTTCGGGACGGACCCTACGAGCAGTACTTC
CSAEVRDGPYEQYF
>-|TRBJ1-2|TRBV11-1|-
TGTGCCAGCAGCTTAACGGACAAGAGCTATGGCTACACCTTC
CASSLTDKSYGYTF
>-|TRBJ2-1|TRBV11-2|TRBD1
TGTGCCAGCAGCTTAGAGGCCGCAGGGGGGCAGTTCTTC
CASSLEAAGGQFF
>-|TRBJ1-5|TRBV2|TRBD1
TGTGCCAGCACGGACAGGGACAATCAGCCCCAGCATTTT
CASTDRDNQPQHF
>-|TRBJ2-5|TRBV7-8|-
TGTGCCAGCAGCTTTTACCAAGAGACCCAGTACTTC
CASSFYQETQYF
>-|TRBJ2-1|TRBV18|-
TGTGCCAGCTCACCATTTCGGGCGGTGGGGAACAATGAGCAGTTCTTC
CASSPFRAVGNNEQFF
>-|TRBJ2-5|TRBV9|-
TGTGCCAGCAGCTCCACGGGGAGGGGGGGAGGAGAGACCCAGTACTTC
CASSSTGRGGGETQYF
>-|TRBJ1-1|TRBV16|-
TGTGCCAGCAGCCGCCGATACAGGATAGACACTGAAGCTTTCTTT
CASSRRYRIDTEAFF
>-|TRBJ2-5|TRBV9|TRBD2
TGTGCCAGCAGCATATCCGGGACTACAAAAGAGACCCAGTACTTC
CASSISGTTKETQYF
>-|TRBJ2-5|TRBV7-9|-
TGTGCCAGCAGCCGAATAAAAGAGACCCAGTACTTC
CASSRIKETQYF
>-|TRBJ2-2|TRBV9|-
TGTGCCAGCAGCGCCACCGGGGGCACCGGGGAGCTGTTTTTT
CASSATGGTGELFF
>-|TRBJ2-2|TRBV7-9|-
TGTGCCAGCAGCTTCACATTGAGGGGCCCAATGAACACCGGGGAGCTGTTTTTT
CASSFTLRGPMNTGELFF
>once|TRBJ2-6|TRBV11-2|-
TGTGCCAGCAGCTTAGCCTGGGGGACTGGGGCCAACGTCCTGACTTTC
CASSLAWGTGANVLTF
>-|TRBJ2-1|TRBV6-4|TRBD2
TGTGCCAGCAGTCCGACGGGGGGGATTTACAATGAGCAGTTCTTC
CASSPTGGIYNEQFF
>once|TRBJ1-3|TRBV30|-
TGTGCCTTCCAGGAATCTGGAAACACCATATATTTT
CAFQESGNTIYF
>-|TRBJ2-1|TRBV15|-
TGTGCCACCAGCAGAGATGAAGATGAGCAGTTCTTC
CATSRDEDEQFF
>-|TRBJ2-7|TRBV28|TRBD2
TGTGCCAGCAGGGAAACTAGCGGGAGGGGGGTTTGGGCAGACGAGCAGTACTTC
CASRETSGRGVWADEQYF
>-|TRBJ2-7|TRBV4-1|-
TGCGCCAGCAGCCAAGCTAGGAACTACGAGCAGTACTTC
CASSQARNYEQYF
>few|TRBJ1-2|TRBV23-1|TRBD1
TGCGCCATCGACAGGGGGCGCGATGGCTACACCTTC
CAIDRGRDGYTF
>-|TRBJ1-5|TRBV7-8|TRBD1
TGTGCCAGCAGCATAAGGACAGGGGATCAGCCCCAGCATTTT
CASSIRTGDQPQHF
>-|TRBJ2-5|TRBV18|-
TGTGCCAGCTCACCGCAAGAGACCCAGTACTTC
CASSPQETQYF
>-|TRBJ1-1|TRBV19|-
TGTGCCAGTAGTTGGAGAGGGCGGACTGAAGCTTTCTTT
CASSWRGRTEAFF
>-|TRBJ2-7|TRBV27|TRBD2
TGTGCCAGTGGAAAGCGGGAGGGCCTAGGCGAGCAGTACTTC
CASGKREGLGEQYF
>-|TRBJ2-3|TRBV7-9|-
TGTGCCAGCAGCCTCGGGGTAAGCACAGATACGCAGTATTTT
CASSLGVSTDTQYF